This is a list of T cell receptor beta chains from one sample in a study of blood T cells in healthy people across ages. TCRdb reprocessed the 5' RACE reads with MiXCR, giving one entry per CDR3 protein. The sample lists about 1.1 million distinct CDR3 sequences, under 40% occurring once. Sequencing was done on a sample of blood. The receptors derive from a young man in good health. CDR3s include the opening cysteine and the closing phenylalanine or tryptophan. D genes are given only for firm matches. Not every row has a clone size; where given, it reads once, few, many or a size class.

D	J	length	V	size	CDR3	DNA
-	TRBJ2-2	13	TRBV15	-	CATSTSYTGELFF	TGTGCCACCAGCACGAGCTACACCGGGGAGCTGTTTTTT
-	TRBJ2-5	13	TRBV20-1	few	CSARVQGGETQYF	TGCAGTGCTAGAGTACAGGGAGGTGAGACCCAGTACTTC
-	TRBJ1-6	14	TRBV12-3/TRBV12-4	few	CASSFQANNSPLHF	TGTGCCAGCAGTTTTCAGGCTAATAATTCACCCCTCCACTTT
-	TRBJ2-7	12	TRBV20-1	few	CSAPGDSYEQYF	TGCAGTGCACCCGGGGACTCCTACGAGCAGTACTTC
TRBD2	TRBJ2-7	14	TRBV11-2	many	CASTGGGKYNEQYF	TGTGCCAGCACTGGCGGGGGAAAGTACAATGAGCAGTACTTC
TRBD2	TRBJ2-3	18	TRBV20-1	-	CSARGDASGGSSTDTQYF	TGCAGTGCTCGGGGGGATGCTAGCGGGGGGTCTAGCACAGATACGCAGTATTTT
-	TRBJ2-1	12	TRBV29-1	-	CSVPWGYNEQFF	TGCAGCGTACCGTGGGGGTACAATGAGCAGTTCTTC
-	TRBJ1-2	14	TRBV7-2	-	CASSQSREAYGYTF	TGTGCCAGCAGCCAATCCAGGGAGGCCTATGGCTACACCTTC
TRBD1	TRBJ2-3	17	TRBV5-4	-	CASSIAPGQGTLDTQYF	TGTGCCAGCAGCATTGCTCCAGGACAGGGTACTTTAGATACGCAGTATTTT
-	TRBJ2-1	11	TRBV7-9	few	CASSQTGEQFF	TGTGCCAGCAGCCAAACAGGGGAGCAGTTCTTC
TRBD2	TRBJ2-1	16	TRBV5-1	many	CATTLTKRGSYNEQFF	TGCGCCACCACGCTGACTAAGCGGGGCTCCTACAATGAGCAGTTCTTC
TRBD1	TRBJ2-5	16	TRBV6-5	-	CASSFTTGGNYNEQYF	TGTGCCAGCAGCTTCACGACAGGGGGCAACTACAATGAGCAGTACTTC
-	TRBJ2-7	15	TRBV11-2	few	CASSFPGISSYEQYF	TGTGCCAGCAGCTTTCCGGGGATCAGCTCCTACGAGCAGTACTTC
TRBD1	TRBJ2-5	18	TRBV5-1	few	CASSIYPFMTGVAETQYF	TGCGCCAGCAGCATCTACCCGTTCATGACAGGGGTGGCAGAGACCCAGTACTTC
-	TRBJ2-3	16	TRBV6-5	-	CASSFTRRADTDTQYF	TGTGCCAGCAGTTTTACCAGACGGGCGGATACAGATACGCAGTATTTT
-	TRBJ1-1	14	TRBV5-1	-	CASSAGQPGTEAFF	TGCGCCAGCAGCGCCGGCCAACCGGGGACTGAAGCTTTCTTT
-	TRBJ1-2	14	TRBV6-2/TRBV6-3	-	CASSYRAGIDGYTF	TGTGCCAGCAGTTACCGGGCAGGGATAGATGGCTACACCTTC
-	TRBJ1-3	15	TRBV21-1	-	CASSKQQGSGNTIYF	TGTGCCAGCAGCAAACAACAGGGTTCTGGAAACACCATATATTTT
-	TRBJ1-5	14	TRBV15	-	CATSRKGSNQPQHF	TGTGCCACCAGCCGCAAGGGTAGCAATCAGCCCCAGCATTTT
-	TRBJ1-2	13	TRBV29-1	few	CSVAEGPNYGYTF	TGCAGCGTTGCTGAGGGGCCCAACTATGGCTACACCTTC
-	TRBJ2-7	15	TRBV12-3/TRBV12-4	few	CASSLATPGLYEQYF	TGTGCCAGCAGTTTAGCCACCCCGGGACTCTACGAGCAGTACTTC
-	TRBJ2-7	15	TRBV14	-	CASSPTGLRSYEQYF	TGTGCCAGCAGCCCTACTGGGCTAAGATCTTACGAGCAGTACTTC
-	TRBJ2-2	17	TRBV7-3	-	CASSPAIRPLNTGELFF	TGTGCCAGCAGCCCCGCGATCAGGCCCCTGAACACCGGGGAGCTGTTTTTT
-	TRBJ2-5	14	TRBV5-5	once	CASSPQRFQETQYF	TGTGCCAGCTCCCCTCAGAGGTTCCAAGAGACCCAGTACTTC
-	TRBJ2-3	16	TRBV5-1	-	CASGTDGTTGTDTQYF	TGCGCCAGCGGGACGGACGGGACAACTGGCACAGATACGCAGTATTTT
-	TRBJ1-2	13	TRBV29-1	-	CSALTRADYGYTF	TGCAGCGCGTTGACCAGGGCTGACTATGGCTACACCTTC
-	TRBJ2-7	12	TRBV12-3/TRBV12-4	-	CASSLGAHEQYF	TGTGCCAGCAGTTTAGGGGCCCACGAGCAGTACTTC
-	TRBJ2-7	15	TRBV5-1	few	CASSRGQHAYNEQYF	TGCGCCAGCAGCAGGGGACAACATGCATACAATGAGCAGTACTTC